A single sample gave rise to the 20 T cell receptor beta chains below, sequenced in a study of T cells in Graves' hyperthyroidism and ophthalmopathy. Amplification of TCR beta CDR3 regions used RNA as the template. HTBI primers were used for first-round RT-PCR of the TCR CDR3. TCRdb re-called the multiplex PCR reads with MiXCR, one entry per CDR3 protein. The sample lists around 400,000 distinct CDR3 sequences; 13% to 15% were seen once. The sequencing input was blood. Source of these receptors: a woman aged 55-75 years with Graves' ophthalmopathy.

This clonotype was detected ten times or more. The chain links TRBV11-2 to TRBJ2-1; 11 bases line up with TRBD2. The CDR3 runs 15 residues. Trimming took 5 bases from V and 2 from J; bases not matched to a gene: 2. CDR1 SGHAT and CDR2 FQNNGV come from the germline V gene. The CDR3 DNA sequence: TGTGCCAGCAGCCCGACTAGCGGGGCCTACAATGAGCAGTTCTTC. Translated, it gives CASSPTSGAYNEQFF.

The chain is built from TRBV7-3 and TRBJ2-1; D not certain. Germline V gives CDR1 SGHTA, CDR2 FQGTGA. CDR3 size: 15 residues. V was clipped by 7 bases and J by 10 bases, with 23 bases between them. CDR3 nucleotides: TGTGCCAGCACCTCGTCCGGGCCTCCGTCGCAAGAGCAGTTCTTC. Translation: CASTSSGPPSQEQFF.

The chain couples TRBV7-2 to TRBJ2-7; 7 bases agree with TRBD1. Germline lookup yields CDR1 SGHTA and CDR2 FQGNSA. CDR3 length: 14 residues. V lost 5 bases and J lost 2; bases outside the gene matches: 6. The CDR3 protein is CASSAWTGAYEQYF. As DNA, the CDR3 is TGTGCCAGCAGCGCCTGGACAGGAGCCTACGAGCAGTACTTC.

The chain is built from TRBV29-1 and TRBJ2-2, with 10 bases identical to TRBD2. This CDR3 spans 16 amino acids. Germline CDR1 reads SQVTM; CDR2 reads ANQGSEA. V dropped 7 bases and J dropped 4; count of bases not matched to a gene: 12. CDR3 protein: CSATTGASGSTGELFF. CDR3 DNA: TGCAGCGCCACAACCGGAGCTAGCGGGAGCACCGGGGAGCTGTTTTTT.

There are a few counts of this clonotype. The chain's CDR3 is CASSSTGPNSPLHF. CDR3 DNA: TGTGCCAGTAGTTCGACTGGGCCCAATTCACCCCTCCACTTT. The rearrangement uses TRBV19 and TRBJ1-6; D not resolved. The V end was cut by 5 bases, the J end by 7 bases, with 12 bases between. There are 14 residues in the CDR3. Germline CDR1 is LNHDA and CDR2 is SQIVND (reference sequence). The full variable domain, its missing parts supplied by reference TRBV19 and TRBJ1-6, is DGGITQSPKYLFRKEGQNVTLSCEQNLNHDAMYWYRQDPGQGLRLIYYSQIVNDFQKGDIAEGYSVSREKKESFPLTVTSAQKNPTAFYLCASSSTGPNSPLHFGNGTRLTVT.

This clonotype was detected many times. The chain has TRBV28 and TRBJ2-1; 8 nucleotides match TRBD1. CDR3 length equals 16 residues. Germline CDR1 MDHEN, CDR2 SYDVKM. The V segment lost 7 bases and the J segment 3 bases; nucleotides outside the gene matches: 11. CDR3 loop: CASIGSGTGHYNEQFF. Here the CDR3 DNA reads TGTGCCAGCATCGGATCCGGGACAGGCCACTACAATGAGCAGTTCTTC.

This clonotype occurred a few times. This chain connects TRBV20-1 to TRBJ2-5; D may be TRBD1 (5 bases). This CDR3 spans 14 amino acids. V shed 1 base and J shed 4 bases, with 13 bases lying between them. Germline CDR1 is DFQATT and CDR2 is SNEGSKA (reference sequence). CDR3 residues: CSARVVRGIETQYF. Written as DNA, the CDR3 is TGCAGTGCTAGAGTTGTAAGGGGCATAGAGACCCAGTACTTC.

The J gene is TRBJ2-6, the V gene TRBV28, with D unresolved. The V gene lost 5 bases and the J gene lost 0 bases, with 5 bases spanning the gap. CDR1 MDHEN and CDR2 SYDVKM come from the germline V gene. This CDR3 region has 14 residues. Written as DNA, the CDR3 is TGTGCCAGCAGTACGAGCTCTGGGGCCAACGTCCTGACTTTC. Residues: CASSTSSGANVLTF. The variable domain in full, with the rest retrieved from reference TRBV28 and TRBJ2-6, is DVKVTQSSRYLVKRTGEKVFLECVQDMDHENMFWYRQDPGLGLRLIYFSYDVKMKEKGDIPEGYSVSREKKERFSLILESASTNQTSMYLCASSTSSGANVLTFGAGSRLTVL.

This clonotype was seen many times. The V call is TRBV13, the J call TRBJ1-2; 8 bases map to TRBD1. Trimming cost V 5 bases and J 4 bases; bases outside gene matches: 12. This CDR3 contains 16 residues. The germline V gene encodes CDR1 PRHDT and CDR2 FYEKMQ (reference sequence). In nucleotides, the CDR3 is TGTGCCAGCAGCCTTACGACAGGGGCCTCCTCCTATGGCTACACCTTC. Translation: CASSLTTGASSYGYTF.

This clonotype came up many times. V usage is TRBV28 and J usage is TRBJ2-7; 14 nucleotides match TRBD2. CDR1 is MDHEN, CDR2 SYDVKM, per germline. This CDR3 is built from 16 residues. V shed 6 bases, J shed 1 base, and the junction held 5 bases outside the gene matches. CDR3 sequence (DNA): TGTGCCAGCAGCGGGACTAGCGGGAGTGTTTCCTACGAGCAGTACTTC. Residues: CASSGTSGSVSYEQYF. The full variable domain, completed using reference TRBV28 and TRBJ2-7, is DVKVTQSSRYLVKRTGEKVFLECVQDMDHENMFWYRQDPGLGLRLIYFSYDVKMKEKGDIPEGYSVSREKKERFSLILESASTNQTSMYLCASSGTSGSVSYEQYFGPGTRLTVT.

This clonotype was found many times. The J gene is TRBJ2-1, the V gene TRBV12-3 or TRBV12-4; the match to TRBD1 covers 11 bases. This CDR3 has 15 amino acids. Trimming cost V 6 bases and J 0 bases; bases outside gene matches: 1. This CDR3 is CASRGTGGSYNEQFF. CDR3 sequence (DNA): TGTGCCAGCAGAGGGACAGGGGGCTCCTACAATGAGCAGTTCTTC.

At least ten counts were recorded for this clonotype. J is TRBJ2-1 and V is TRBV28, with a tentative D call TRBD2 (5 bases). CDR3 length: 16 residues. The germline CDR1 and CDR2 sequences are MDHEN and SYDVKM. Trimming took 1 base from V and 5 from J, leaving 15 bases between them. The CDR3 DNA is TGTGCCAGCAGTTTATTTAACTTACTCGGGGACAATGAGCAGTTCTTC. Protein product: CASSLFNLLGDNEQFF.

J is TRBJ2-1 and V is TRBV9, with TRBD2 matching over 15 bases. Germline CDR1 SGDLS, CDR2 YYNGEE. Trimming took 4 bases from V and 10 from J; bases not matched to a gene: 9. The CDR3 loop spans 16 amino acids. CDR3 amino acids: CASSLGLAGGVGEQFF. The CDR3 DNA sequence: TGTGCCAGCAGCCTCGGACTAGCGGGAGGGGTAGGGGAGCAGTTCTTC.

This clonotype was counted between two and nine times. CDR3 region: CASSPRGTRSYNEQFF. The CDR3 coding sequence is TGTGCCAGCAGCCCAAGGGGGACTAGATCCTACAATGAGCAGTTCTTC. The J gene is TRBJ2-1, the V gene TRBV9; 8 bases map to TRBD2. From germline, CDR1 is SGDLS and CDR2 YYNGEE. The CDR3 loop spans 16 amino acids. Trimming cost V 4 bases and J 1 base; bases outside gene matches: 7. Full variable domain (remainder filled in from reference TRBV9 and TRBJ2-1): DSGVTQTPKHLITATGQRVTLRCSPRSGDLSVYWYQQSLDQGLQFLIQYYNGEERAKGNILERFSAQQFPDLHSELNLSSLELGDSALYFCASSPRGTRSYNEQFFGPGTRLTVL.

This clonotype has only a few counts. V and J are TRBV19 and TRBJ2-1; TRBD1 matches at 9 bases. The germline CDR1 and CDR2 sequences are LNHDA and SQIVND (reference sequence). V lost 5 bases, J lost 7 bases, and 6 bases stayed unmatched. This CDR3 is built from 14 residues. CDR3 region: CASSPGTGKNEQFF. For the CDR3, the DNA is TGTGCCAGTAGTCCCGGGACAGGGAAAAATGAGCAGTTCTTC.

There are a few counts of this clonotype. This chain connects TRBV30 to TRBJ2-3; D is possibly TRBD2 (5 bases). Trimming shortened V by 0 bases and J by 4 bases, and 11 bases separated the two germline ends. Per germline, CDR1 GTSNPN and CDR2 SVGIG (reference sequence). This CDR3 comprises 14 residues. The CDR3 loop is CAWSVKRRADTQYF. The CDR3 nucleotides read TGTGCCTGGAGTGTCAAGCGGCGGGCAGATACGCAGTATTTT.

The rearrangement uses TRBV2 and TRBJ2-7; 7 positions agree with TRBD1. CDR3 length: 14 residues. CDR1 is SNHLY, CDR2 FYNNEI, per germline. With 8 bases clipped from V and 2 bases from J, the junction kept 9 bases outside the gene matches. Here the CDR3 DNA reads TGTGCCAGCTCCGGGACAGAGAACCCCTACGAGCAGTACTTC. Encoded protein: CASSGTENPYEQYF.

This clonotype was seen at least ten times. V gene TRBV5-6 combines with J gene TRBJ2-2; D is uncertain. CDR1 and CDR2 from the germline V gene are SGHDT and YYEEEE. Trimming left V 2 bases short and J 1 base short, with 9 bases between. This CDR3 contains 15 residues. The CDR3 bases are TGTGCCAGCAGCTTAATTGGGCAGAACACCGGGGAGCTGTTTTTT. It is translated as CASSLIGQNTGELFF.

The V gene is TRBV7-9, the J gene TRBJ2-7; the D is unclear. Trimming removed 5 bases at V and 2 bases at J, with 10 bases between. The CDR3 loop spans 13 amino acids. Germline CDR1 and CDR2: SEHNR and FQNEAQ (reference sequence). The CDR3 DNA reads as TGTGCCAGCAGCATGTTAGAAACCTACGAGCAGTACTTC. It is translated as CASSMLETYEQYF.

The genes are TRBV25-1 and TRBJ2-2; D is ambiguous. Germline V lookup: CDR1 MGHDK, CDR2 SYGVNS. This CDR3 contains 14 residues. Trimming left V 3 bases short and J 5 bases short, with 10 bases between. In nucleotides, the CDR3 is TGTGCCAGCAGTGATTGGCGGCCGACCGGGGAGCTGTTTTTT. Its protein is CASSDWRPTGELFF.